This T cell receptor (beta chain) appears in the sequencing data of a study of T cells in Graves' hyperthyroidism and ophthalmopathy. Template material for amplifying TCR beta CDR3 regions consisted of RNA transcripts. The primer set for the first-round RT-PCR of the TCR CDR3 was HTBI. From the multiplex PCR reads, TCRdb called clonotypes with MiXCR, one entry per CDR3 protein. The sample contains about 640,000 distinct CDR3 sequences, around 20% of which appear only once. CDR1 MNHNS and CDR2 SASEGT come from the germline V gene. The ends lost 5 bases at V and 1 base at J; junction bases unmatched: 7. The CDR3 spans 15 residues. Orbital computed tomography and thyroid ultrasound, together with serum TRAb and thyroxine and clinical symptoms, were used for diagnoses. Overall study results and limits: Model predictions of ophthalmopathy came a median roughly 6.4 months before onset. From stable hyperthyroidism, ophthalmopathy was separated by a 13 V-J model.

This clonotype was seen a few times. Its specificity is not known. The sequence derives from a man between 25 and 39 years old with Graves' ophthalmopathy. Sequenced: blood. J is TRBJ1-1 and V is TRBV6-1, with 7 bases matching TRBD1. CDR3 coding DNA: TGTGCCAGCAGTCCTACAGGGGCGGCGAACACTGAAGCTTTCTTT. Amino acid sequence: CASSPTGAANTEAFF.